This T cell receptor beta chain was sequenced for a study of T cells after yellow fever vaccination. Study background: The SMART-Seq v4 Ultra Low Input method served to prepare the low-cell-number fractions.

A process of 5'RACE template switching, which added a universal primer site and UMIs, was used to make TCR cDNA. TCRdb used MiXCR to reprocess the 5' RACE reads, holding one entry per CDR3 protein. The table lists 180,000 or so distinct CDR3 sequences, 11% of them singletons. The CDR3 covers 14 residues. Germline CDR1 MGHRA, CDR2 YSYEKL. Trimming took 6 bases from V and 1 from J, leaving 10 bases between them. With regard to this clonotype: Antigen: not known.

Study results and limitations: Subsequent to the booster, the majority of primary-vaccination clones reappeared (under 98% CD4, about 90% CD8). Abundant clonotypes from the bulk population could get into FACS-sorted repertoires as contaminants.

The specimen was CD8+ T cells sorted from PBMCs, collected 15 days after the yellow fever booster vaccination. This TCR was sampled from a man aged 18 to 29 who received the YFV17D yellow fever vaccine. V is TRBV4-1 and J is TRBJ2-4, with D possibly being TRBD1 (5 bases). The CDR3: CASSQGSAKNIQYF. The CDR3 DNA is TGCGCCAGCAGTCAGGGCTCGGCCAAAAACATTCAGTACTTC.